The sequence of this TCR beta chain was determined in a study of long-term antiretroviral therapy in people with HIV. Study results and limitations: Possibly under older ART regimens, blood was drawn between about 2003 and 2017. Even long-term ART left TRB diversity below transplant donor controls, despite gains.

The junction had 8 bases not matched to a gene; V was cut back by 0 bases and J by 10 bases. The V gene's germline CDR1 is LGHNA and CDR2 YSLEER. This CDR3 spans 15 amino acids. Investigators performed immunoSEQ version v3.0 at survey level. The protocol was immunoSEQ multiplex PCR, while the TCRdb copy is restricted to in-frame clones and leaves out a portion. The table includes about 24,000 clones, roughly 84% detected once. It was in the United States that all participants with HIV were treated. In regard to this clone: Its antigen is currently unknown.

The sequencing here drew on unsorted PBMCs, taken roughly 4.5 years after starting antiretroviral therapy. The clonotype comes from a man aged 30-40 years with HIV. The V gene is TRBV4-3, the J gene TRBJ2-1; 8 bases align to TRBD2. The CDR3 region is CASSQDLRIAGEQFF. CDR3 in DNA: TGCGCCAGCAGCCAAGATCTTAGAATAGCGGGGGAGCAGTTCTTC.